These 22 T cell receptor beta chains came from one sample sequenced in a study of molecular identifiers for immune sequencing clone quantification. Via MiXCR, TCRdb re-called the PCR reads, giving one row per CDR3 protein. The sample has 10,000 or so distinct CDR3 sequences, roughly a sixth seen once. Sequenced: naive CD8+ T cells from blood, with Jurkat cell RNA spiked in. Stated subset: FACS-sorted CD8+CD4-CCR7+CD45RA+ naive T cells. The receptors were gathered from a human donor in good health. Some libraries in this study had Jurkat cell RNA spiked in.

This clonotype has at least ten counts. The rearrangement links TRBV2 to TRBJ2-3; 11 nucleotides align to TRBD2. Germline V gives CDR1 SNHLY, CDR2 FYNNEI. CDR3 size: 17 residues. V dropped 7 bases and J dropped 3; count of bases not matched to a gene: 12. CDR3 amino acids: CASNWVAGGPGTDTQYF. The CDR3 DNA reads as TGTGCCAGCAACTGGGTAGCGGGAGGGCCTGGTACAGATACGCAGTATTTT.

This clonotype is judged medium-sized. The chain has TRBV4-1 and TRBJ2-7; possibly TRBD2 for D (5 bases). Per the germline V gene, CDR1 is MGHRA and CDR2 is YSYEKL. Trimming removed 0 bases at V and 4 bases at J, with 13 bases between. CDR3 length equals 15 residues. CDR3 coding DNA: TGCGCCAGCAGCCAAGATCCTGGTGAGGGATACGAGCAGTACTTC. Translating it yields CASSQDPGEGYEQYF.

Concerning this clonotype itself: A much larger clone sits a single nucleotide away, making a read error possible. The rearrangement joins TRBV7-3 to TRBJ2-7; D not resolved. This CDR3 contains 13 residues. V gave up 4 bases and J gave up 5 bases, with 12 bases separating them. Germline V lookup: CDR1 SGHTA, CDR2 FQGTGA. CDR3 nucleotides: TGTGCCAGCAGCTCTACCGGAGAGGACGAGCAGTACTTC. The encoded protein is CASSSTGEDEQYF. Complete variable domain (other parts from reference TRBV7-3 and TRBJ2-7): GAGVSQTPSNKVTEKGKYVELRCDPISGHTALYWYRQSLGQGPEFLIYFQGTGAADDSGLPNDRFFAVRPEGSVSTLKIQRTERGDSAVYLCASSSTGEDEQYFGPGTRLTVT.

Details on this clonotype: Germline and junction disagree at one end, which may indicate a read error. The chain is built from TRBV24-1 and TRBJ2-1, with TRBD2 matching over 7 bases. The CDR3 runs to 16 residues. CDR1 is KGHDR and CDR2 is SFDVKD in the germline V gene. The CDR3 here is CATSGLREGSYDEQFF. The CDR3 DNA follows: TGTGCCACCAGTGGTTTGAGGGAGGGCTCCTACGATGAGCAGTTCTTC.

Judged by abundance, this clonotype is medium-sized. The chain employs TRBV28 and TRBJ2-5; D is possibly TRBD1 or TRBD2 (5 bases each). This CDR3 contains 14 residues. Germline V gene data show CDR1 as MDHEN and CDR2 as SYDVKM. Trimming removed 3 bases at V and 2 bases at J, with 10 bases between. Here the CDR3 reads CASSFRDLQETQYF. The DNA for the CDR3 is TGTGCCAGCAGTTTCAGGGACCTACAAGAGACCCAGTACTTC. Full variable domain (missing parts from reference TRBV28 and TRBJ2-5): DVKVTQSSRYLVKRTGEKVFLECVQDMDHENMFWYRQDPGLGLRLIYFSYDVKMKEKGDIPEGYSVSREKKERFSLILESASTNQTSMYLCASSFRDLQETQYFGPGTRLLVL.

In this sample, this clonotype is medium-sized (0.01 to 0.1%). This chain connects TRBV7-9 to TRBJ2-7; TRBD1 matches 9 bases. CDR1 and CDR2 (germline): SEHNR, FQNEAQ (reference sequence). V lost 4 bases and J lost 6; bases outside the gene matches: 10. The CDR3 sequence is 15 residues long. The CDR3 DNA sequence: TGTGCCAGCAGCTCCCGGGCCGGGACAGGGATCGAGCAGTACTTC. It codes for CASSSRAGTGIEQYF.

This clonotype was seen many times. The chain uses TRBV5-4 and TRBJ2-7; D not certain. This CDR3 comprises 14 residues. Trimming left V 2 bases short and J 0 bases short, with 9 bases between. In germline, CDR1 is SGHNT, CDR2 YYREEE (reference sequence). CDR3 loop: CASSFWGISYEQYF. The CDR3, as DNA: TGTGCCAGCAGCTTTTGGGGTATCTCCTACGAGCAGTACTTC.

This clonotype is medium-sized (0.01 to 0.1%) within its sample. The chain has TRBV29-1 and TRBJ2-2; D is possibly TRBD2 (6 bases). The CDR3 has 12 residues. Trimming removed 7 bases at V and 6 bases at J, with 12 bases between. CDR1 and CDR2 (germline): SQVTM, ANQGSEA. CDR3 residues: CSAPGGAGELFF. The CDR3 nucleotides are TGCAGCGCCCCAGGCGGGGCCGGGGAGCTGTTTTTT.

This clonotype was counted ten times or more. V and J are TRBV24-1 and TRBJ2-2; D is undetermined. Trimming cost V 3 bases and J 5 bases, with 6 bases left between them. Germline-derived CDR1 and CDR2 are KGHDR and SFDVKD. The CDR3 sequence is 13 residues long. The CDR3 DNA reads as TGTGCCACCAGTGATCCCCGGACCGGGGAGCTGTTTTTT. It is translated as CATSDPRTGELFF.

V is TRBV9 and J is TRBJ2-1, with 7 bases matching TRBD1. The J segment lost 4 bases and the V segment lost 3 bases, leaving 10 bases of the junction unmatched. The CDR3 is 16 amino acids. The germline CDR1 and CDR2 sequences are SGDLS and YYNGEE. The CDR3 DNA reads as TGTGCCAGCAGCGCCGGGACAGTCCGTACATACAATGAGCAGTTCTTC. It codes for CASSAGTVRTYNEQFF.

Sample share makes this clonotype medium-sized. This chain uses TRBV11-3 with TRBJ1-4, with unresolved D. The CDR3 is 15 residues long. V was cut by 5 bases and J by 6 bases, with 16 bases left in between. From germline, CDR1 is SGHNT and CDR2 YENEEA. This CDR3 reads CASSPSQETDEKLFF. The CDR3, as DNA: TGTGCCAGCAGCCCGAGCCAGGAGACGGATGAAAAACTGTTTTTT.

Details on this clonotype: Possible read error: a much larger clone is one base away. The chain employs TRBV4-1 and TRBJ2-7; perhaps TRBD1 as D (5 bases). Germline V lookup: CDR1 MGHRA, CDR2 YSYEKL. CDR3 length: 15 amino acids. CDR3 in DNA: TGCGCCAGCAGCCAAGCGGCGCAGGGCAGCTACGAGCGGTACTTC. Translated, it gives CASSQAAQGSYERYF.

As concerns this clonotype: Since a much larger clone is just one base distant, this may be a read error. The chain couples TRBV19 to TRBJ2-7; D ambiguous. With 1 base removed from V and 5 bases from J, the gap between germline ends came to 9 bases. Germline V gives CDR1 LNHDA, CDR2 SQIVND (reference sequence). There are 13 residues in the CDR3. CDR3 DNA sequence: TGTGCCAGTAGTATAGGCGGCGCTCACGAGCAGTACTTC. Protein sequence: CASSIGGAHEQYF.

Sample share makes this clonotype medium-sized. This chain connects TRBV7-8 to TRBJ2-7; D is undetermined. V lost 2 bases, J lost 5 bases, and 19 bases lay in between. The CDR3 extends over 16 amino acids. Looked up from germline, CDR1 is SGHVS and CDR2 is FQNEAQ. As DNA, the CDR3 is TGTGCCAGCAGCTTACTCGGGTCGATGAACGTCCACGAGCAGTACTTC. It is translated as CASSLLGSMNVHEQYF. The full variable domain, completed using reference TRBV7-8 and TRBJ2-7, is GAGVSQSPRYKVAKRGQDVALRCDPISGHVSLFWYQQALGQGPEFLTYFQNEAQLDKSGLPSDRFFAERPEGSVSTLKIQRTQQEDSAVYLCASSLLGSMNVHEQYFGPGTRLTVT.

In this sample, this clonotype turned up once. The chain carries TRBV4-1 and TRBJ2-1; a weak D match, TRBD2 (5 bases). V lost 0 bases, J lost 12 bases, and 9 bases lay in between. CDR3 length: 12 residues. Per the germline V gene, CDR1 is MGHRA and CDR2 is YSYEKL. The CDR3 loop reads CASSQDNRGQFF. Written as DNA, the CDR3 is TGCGCCAGCAGCCAAGATAACCGGGGGCAGTTCTTC.

A few counts support this clonotype. This may stem from a read error, because a much larger clone lies one nucleotide away. The gene calls are TRBV6-6 and TRBJ2-7; 8 positions agree with TRBD1. The CDR3 runs 15 residues. Germline V gives CDR1 MNHNY, CDR2 SVGAGI (reference sequence). Germline trimming cut 2 bases from V and 3 bases from J; bases unmatched to any gene: 6. In DNA, the CDR3 is TGTGCCAGCAGTTACGCTGGGACAGGAGACTACGAGCAGTACTTC. This gives the protein CASSYAGTGDYEQYF.

This clonotype ranks as medium-sized (0.01 to 0.1%). The V gene is TRBV20-1, the J gene TRBJ2-7; tentative D call: TRBD2 (6 bases). Germline lookup yields CDR1 DFQATT and CDR2 SNEGSKA (reference sequence). CDR3 length: 14 amino acids. V was trimmed by 3 bases and J by 4 bases, leaving 16 bases between them. The CDR3 sequence is CSASGPGGWYEQYF. The CDR3 DNA reads as TGCAGTGCTAGTGGCCCCGGGGGTTGGTACGAGCAGTACTTC.

By sample fraction, this clonotype is medium-sized (0.01 to 0.1%). J is TRBJ1-2 and V is TRBV7-9; D call uncertain. CDR3 length equals 14 residues. The germline V gene encodes CDR1 SEHNR and CDR2 FQNEAQ (reference sequence). Trimming pared 5 bases from V and 4 bases from J, leaving 14 bases between. The CDR3 sequence is CASSPGWSGYGYTF. The DNA for the CDR3 is TGTGCCAGCAGCCCGGGCTGGTCCGGCTATGGCTACACCTTC.

This clonotype occurred a few times. The chain employs TRBV30 and TRBJ1-1; D is perhaps TRBD1 (5 bases). V was cut by 2 bases and J by 3 bases, with 16 bases left in between. The CDR3 totals 15 residues. CDR1 GTSNPN and CDR2 SVGIG come from the germline V gene (reference sequence). For the CDR3, the DNA is TGTGCCTGGAGTCCAGGGATAGCCGGTCACACTGAAGCTTTCTTT. Translation: CAWSPGIAGHTEAFF.

By sample share, this clonotype is medium-sized. The rearrangement links TRBV7-8 to TRBJ2-7; 13 bases are a match to TRBD2. This CDR3 has 16 residues. V lost 5 bases and J lost 4; bases outside the gene matches: 8. Germline V gives CDR1 SGHVS, CDR2 FQNEAQ. This CDR3 is CASSLGTSGMLYEQYF. The CDR3 bases are TGTGCCAGCAGCCTGGGGACTAGCGGGATGTTGTACGAGCAGTACTTC.

Turning to this clonotype: This could be a read error, since a much larger clone is one nucleotide away. The final CDR3 position lacks the conserved phenylalanine or tryptophan, pointing to a likely read error. The chain couples TRBV20-1 to TRBJ2-7; D unclear. CDR1 is DFQATT and CDR2 is SNEGSKA in the germline V gene (reference sequence). V was cut by 1 base and J by 0 bases, with 7 bases left in between. This CDR3 is 13 amino acids long. CDR3: CSARATYSYEQYS. CDR3 in DNA: TGCAGTGCTAGAGCGACTTACTCCTACGAGCAGTACTCC.

With regard to this clonotype: A much bigger clone sits one base away, suggesting this may be a read error. The chain links TRBV23-1 to TRBJ1-1, with D hard to call. TRBV23-1 is classed as an ORF, of uncertain function. The V and J ends lost 6 bases and 8 bases respectively, with 13 bases between them. This CDR3 region has 12 residues. The chain's CDR3 is CASSQITTEAFF. Here the CDR3 DNA reads TGCGCCAGCAGCCAAATCACCACGGAAGCTTTCTTT.